This TCR beta chain appears in the sequencing data of a study of cytomegalovirus exposure and HLA in healthy donors. Across the whole study: The study placed around 80% of its approximately 400 genotyped donors in the Caucasian-associated ancestry cluster.

Study outcomes and limitations: In a later analysis, CMV-associated beta chains were mostly HLA-associated, it appeared. CMV serostatus stood as the only immune exposure information on hand.

About this clone: Its matching antigen is unknown.

PCR amplification relied on 60 Vbeta primers (plus 13 Jbeta primers). Clones were read by immunoSEQ multiplex PCR, and TCRdb kept only the in-frame ones, dropping some. The sample lists 110,000 to 150,000 clones, 80% to 90% seen once, with 3.5% to 5.5% in the top ten. The sequenced sample was PBMCs. The origin of this receptor is a woman aged 40 to 50 in good health and CMV-seropositive.

Here the CDR3 DNA reads TGTGCCAGCAGCGGCTCCTCGGGGGGATGGGATGAGCAGTTCTTC. This gives the protein CASSGSSGGWDEQFF. The chain uses TRBV9 and TRBJ2-1; 7 positions match TRBD2. The germline V gene encodes CDR1 SGDLS and CDR2 YYNGEE. The CDR3 contains 15 residues. Unmatched junction bases numbered 11, after V lost 3 bases and J lost 8 bases.